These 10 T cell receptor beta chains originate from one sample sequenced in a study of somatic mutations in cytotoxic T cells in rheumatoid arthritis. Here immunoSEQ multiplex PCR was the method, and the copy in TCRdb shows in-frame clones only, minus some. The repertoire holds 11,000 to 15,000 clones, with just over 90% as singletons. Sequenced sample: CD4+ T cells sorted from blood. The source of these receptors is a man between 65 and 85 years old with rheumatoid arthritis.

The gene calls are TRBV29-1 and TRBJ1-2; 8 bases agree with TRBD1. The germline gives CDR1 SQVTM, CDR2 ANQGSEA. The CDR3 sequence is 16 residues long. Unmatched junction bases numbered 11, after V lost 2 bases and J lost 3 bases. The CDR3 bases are TGCAGCGTTGAAACCCCGGGACAGGTGTCTCACTATGGCTACACCTTC. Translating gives CSVETPGQVSHYGYTF. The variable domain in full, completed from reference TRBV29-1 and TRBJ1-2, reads SAVISQKPSRDICQRGTSLTIQCQVDSQVTMMFWYRQQPGQSLTLIATANQGSEATYESGFVIDKFPISRPNLTFSTLTVSNMSPEDSSIYLCSVETPGQVSHYGYTFGSGTRLTVV.

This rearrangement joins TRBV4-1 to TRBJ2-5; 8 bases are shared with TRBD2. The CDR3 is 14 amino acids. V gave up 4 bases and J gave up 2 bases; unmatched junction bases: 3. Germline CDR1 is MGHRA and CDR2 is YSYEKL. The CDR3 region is CASSRTGGQETQYF. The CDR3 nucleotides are TGCGCCAGCAGCCGGACGGGGGGGCAAGAGACCCAGTACTTC.

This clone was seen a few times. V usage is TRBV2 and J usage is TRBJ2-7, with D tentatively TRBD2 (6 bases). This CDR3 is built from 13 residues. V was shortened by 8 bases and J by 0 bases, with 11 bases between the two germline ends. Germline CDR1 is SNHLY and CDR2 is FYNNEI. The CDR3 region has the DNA TGTGCCAGCGGGGAGGTCCTCTCCTACGAGCAGTACTTC. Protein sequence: CASGEVLSYEQYF. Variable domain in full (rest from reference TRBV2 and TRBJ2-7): EPEVTQTPSHQVTQMGQEVILRCVPISNHLYFYWYRQILGQKVEFLVSFYNNEISEKSEIFDDQFSVERPDGSNFTLKIRSTKLEDSAMYFCASGEVLSYEQYFGPGTRLTVT.

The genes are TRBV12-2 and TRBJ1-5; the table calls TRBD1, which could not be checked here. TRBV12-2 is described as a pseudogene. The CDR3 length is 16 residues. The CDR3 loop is CASRQGTGNSNQPQHF. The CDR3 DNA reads TGTGCAAGTCGCCAAGGGACAGGCAATAGCAATCAGCCCCAGCATTTT.

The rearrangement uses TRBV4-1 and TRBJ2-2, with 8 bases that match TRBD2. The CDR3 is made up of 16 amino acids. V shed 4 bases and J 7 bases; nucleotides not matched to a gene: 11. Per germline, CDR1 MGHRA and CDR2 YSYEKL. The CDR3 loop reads CASSRGRAGVGGELFF. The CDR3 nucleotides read TGCGCCAGCAGCCGAGGCCGAGCGGGGGTTGGCGGGGAGCTGTTTTTT.

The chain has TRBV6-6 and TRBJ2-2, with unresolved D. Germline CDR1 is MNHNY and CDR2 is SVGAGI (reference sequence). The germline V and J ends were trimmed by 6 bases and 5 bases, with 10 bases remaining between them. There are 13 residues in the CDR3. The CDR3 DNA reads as TGTGCCAGCAGCGGTTTCGGGACCGGGGAGCTGTTTTTT. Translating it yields CASSGFGTGELFF.

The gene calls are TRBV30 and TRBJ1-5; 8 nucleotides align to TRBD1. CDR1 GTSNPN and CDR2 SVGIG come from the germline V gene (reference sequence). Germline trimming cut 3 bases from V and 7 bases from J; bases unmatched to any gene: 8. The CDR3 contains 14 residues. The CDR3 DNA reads TGTGCCTGGAGCCCCCCCGACAGGGGACAGCCCCAGCATTTT. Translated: CAWSPPDRGQPQHF.

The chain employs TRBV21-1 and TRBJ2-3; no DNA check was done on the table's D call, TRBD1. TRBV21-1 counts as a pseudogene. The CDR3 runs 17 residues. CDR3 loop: CASSGSGQLEDTDTQYF. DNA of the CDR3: TGTGCCAGCAGCGGCTCAGGGCAGCTAGAGGACACAGATACGCAGTATTTT.

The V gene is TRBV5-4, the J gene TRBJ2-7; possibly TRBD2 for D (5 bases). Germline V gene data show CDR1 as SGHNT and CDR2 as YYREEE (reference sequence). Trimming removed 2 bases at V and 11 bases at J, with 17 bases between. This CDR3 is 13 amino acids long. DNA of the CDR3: TGTGCCAGCAGCTTTCAGACTACCCGGCGGGAGTACTTC. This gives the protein CASSFQTTRREYF.

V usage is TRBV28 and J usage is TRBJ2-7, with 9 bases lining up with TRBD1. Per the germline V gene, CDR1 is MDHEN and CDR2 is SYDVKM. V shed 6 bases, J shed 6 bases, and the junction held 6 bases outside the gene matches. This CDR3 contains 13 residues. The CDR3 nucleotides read TGTGCCAGCAGACCGGGACAGGGAGGCGAGCAGTACTTC. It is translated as CASRPGQGGEQYF.